This T cell receptor (beta chain) was identified during a study of blood T cell repertoires in COVID-19. This CDR3 spans 14 amino acids. V was cut by 0 bases and J by 3 bases, with 8 bases left in between. From germline, CDR1 is MGHRA and CDR2 YSYEKL. TCRdb keeps only in-frame clones here, not all; method: immunoSEQ multiplex PCR. The sample contains roughly 90,000 clones, approximately 89% of which appear only once. This chain connects TRBV4-1 to TRBJ1-1; D is unresolved. Sequencing was done on a sample of peripheral blood. This TCR came from a man between 45 and 60 years old with acute or convalescent COVID-19. CDR3 bases: TGCGCCAGCAGCCAAGAATCGGGATACACTGAAGCTTTCTTT. Amino acid sequence: CASSQESGYTEAFF.